This T cell receptor beta chain was retrieved from a study of shared clonotypes between healthy human individuals. Study-wide findings and caveats: Sharing across four donors was highest in naive CD4 (roughly 5%) and lowest in memory CD8 (around 0.4%).

Per the germline V gene, CDR1 is MNHNS and CDR2 is SASEGT. The CDR3 has 13 amino acids. Trimming took 5 bases from V and 8 from J, leaving 10 bases between them. Splitting of each subset's genomic DNA was done evenly across several immunoSEQ plates. Some clones are missing from TCRdb's copy, which holds only in-frame ones; the method was immunoSEQ multiplex PCR. The sample has some 980,000 clones, about three quarters seen once; the top ten hold over 1.3%. This clone was seen more than once but under ten times. What it recognizes is unknown. The V call is TRBV6-1, the J call TRBJ1-6, with D possibly TRBD1 on 6 matching bases. The sample comprised memory CD4+ T cells sorted from blood. Subset denoted: CD45RA-negative fraction. The sequence came from a man between 18 and 35 years old in good health. The DNA of the CDR3 is TGTGCCAGCAGTAGGGACACCGATTCACCCCTCCACTTT. Translated, it gives CASSRDTDSPLHF.